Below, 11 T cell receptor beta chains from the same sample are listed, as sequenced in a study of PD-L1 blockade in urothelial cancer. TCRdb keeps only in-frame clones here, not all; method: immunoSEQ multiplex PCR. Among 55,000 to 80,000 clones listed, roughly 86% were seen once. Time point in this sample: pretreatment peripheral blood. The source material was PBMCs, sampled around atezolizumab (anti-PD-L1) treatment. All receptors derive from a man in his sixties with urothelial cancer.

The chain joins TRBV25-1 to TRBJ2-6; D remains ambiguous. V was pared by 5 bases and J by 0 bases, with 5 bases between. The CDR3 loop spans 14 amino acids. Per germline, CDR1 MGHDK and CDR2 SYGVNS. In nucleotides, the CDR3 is TGTGCCAGCAGTCCTTCCTCTGGGGCCAACGTCCTGACTTTC. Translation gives CASSPSSGANVLTF.

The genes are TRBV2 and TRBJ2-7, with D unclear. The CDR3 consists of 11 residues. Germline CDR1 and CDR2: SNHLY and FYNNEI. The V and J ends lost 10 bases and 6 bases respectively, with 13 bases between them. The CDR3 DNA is TGTGCCAACATAATCGCGGCCGAGCAGTACTTC. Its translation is CANIIAAEQYF.

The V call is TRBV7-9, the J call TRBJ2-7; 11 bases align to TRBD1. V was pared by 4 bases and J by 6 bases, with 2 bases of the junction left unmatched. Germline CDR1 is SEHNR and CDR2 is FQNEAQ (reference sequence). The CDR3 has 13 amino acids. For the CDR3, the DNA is TGTGCCAGCAGCTCCGGGACAGGGGGCGAGCAGTACTTC. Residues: CASSSGTGGEQYF. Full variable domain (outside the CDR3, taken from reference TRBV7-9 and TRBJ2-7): DTGVSQNPRHKITKRGQNVTFRCDPISEHNRLYWYRQTLGQGPEFLTYFQNEAQLEKSRLLSDRFSAERPKGSFSTLEIQRTEQGDSAMYLCASSSGTGGEQYFGPGTRLTVT.

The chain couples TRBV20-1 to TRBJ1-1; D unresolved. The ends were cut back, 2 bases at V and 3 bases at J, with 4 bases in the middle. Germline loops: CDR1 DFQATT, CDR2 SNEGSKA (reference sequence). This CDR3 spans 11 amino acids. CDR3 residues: CSARPDTEAFF. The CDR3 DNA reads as TGCAGTGCTAGACCCGACACTGAAGCTTTCTTT.

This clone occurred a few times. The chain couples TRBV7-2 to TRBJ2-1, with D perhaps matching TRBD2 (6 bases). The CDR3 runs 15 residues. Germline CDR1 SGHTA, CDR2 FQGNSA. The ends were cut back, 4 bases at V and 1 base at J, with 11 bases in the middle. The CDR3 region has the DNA TGTGCCAGCAGCTCGCGGGGCCGGTCCTACAATGAGCAGTTCTTC. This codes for CASSSRGRSYNEQFF.

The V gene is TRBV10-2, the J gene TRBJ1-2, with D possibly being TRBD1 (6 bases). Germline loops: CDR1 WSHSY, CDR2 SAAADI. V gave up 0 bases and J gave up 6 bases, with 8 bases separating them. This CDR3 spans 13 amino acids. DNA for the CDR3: TGCGCCAGCAGTGAGTCTTACAGGGATGGCTACACCTTC. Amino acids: CASSESYRDGYTF.

The CDR3 DNA sequence: TGTGCCAGCAGCTTGTCAGGGTTAGCCTTCACAACTAATGAAAAACTGTTTTTT. Amino acid sequence: CASSLSGLAFTTNEKLFF. The gene calls are TRBV7-9 and TRBJ1-4, with D perhaps TRBD1 (5 bases). The V end lost 3 bases, the J end lost 0 bases, and 17 bases lay between the germline ends. The germline CDR1 and CDR2 sequences are SEHNR and FQNEAQ (reference sequence). This CDR3 contains 18 residues. Complete variable domain (other parts from reference TRBV7-9 and TRBJ1-4): DTGVSQNPRHKITKRGQNVTFRCDPISEHNRLYWYRQTLGQGPEFLTYFQNEAQLEKSRLLSDRFSAERPKGSFSTLEIQRTEQGDSAMYLCASSLSGLAFTTNEKLFFGSGTQLSVL.

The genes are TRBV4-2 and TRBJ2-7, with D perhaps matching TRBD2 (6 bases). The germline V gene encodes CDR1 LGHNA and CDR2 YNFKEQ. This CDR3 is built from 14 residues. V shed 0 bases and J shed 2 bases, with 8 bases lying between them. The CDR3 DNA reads TGTGCCAGCAGCCAAGAGGCGGGGCCCTACGAGCAGTACTTC. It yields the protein CASSQEAGPYEQYF.

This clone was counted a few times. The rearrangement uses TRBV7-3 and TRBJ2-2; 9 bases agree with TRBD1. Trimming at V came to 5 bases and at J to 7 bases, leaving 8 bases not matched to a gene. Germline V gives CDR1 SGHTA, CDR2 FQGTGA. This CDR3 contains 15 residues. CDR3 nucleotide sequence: TGTGCCAGCAGCACCGGGACAGGGACGGGCGGGGAGCTGTTTTTT. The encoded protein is CASSTGTGTGGELFF.

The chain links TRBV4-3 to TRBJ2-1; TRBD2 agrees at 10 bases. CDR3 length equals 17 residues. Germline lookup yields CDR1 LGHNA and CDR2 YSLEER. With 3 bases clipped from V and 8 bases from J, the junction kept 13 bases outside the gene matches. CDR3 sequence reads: CASSQNPSAGGQDEQFF. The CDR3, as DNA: TGCGCCAGCAGCCAGAATCCCTCAGCGGGGGGGCAGGATGAGCAGTTCTTC.

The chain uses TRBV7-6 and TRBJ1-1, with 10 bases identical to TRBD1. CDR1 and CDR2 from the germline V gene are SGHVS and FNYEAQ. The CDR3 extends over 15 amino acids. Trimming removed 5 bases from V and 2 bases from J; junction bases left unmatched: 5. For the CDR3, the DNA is TGTGCCAGCAGCCCACGGACAGGGGGAAACACTGAAGCTTTCTTT. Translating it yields CASSPRTGGNTEAFF.